The 30 T cell receptor beta chains in this list originate from one sample, sequenced in a study of OX40 agonist ivuxolimab in advanced cancers. Assay used: immunoSEQ multiplex PCR; TCRdb lists only in-frame clones, some missing. The repertoire holds 70,000 or so clones, approximately 86% seen once, with 1.3% in the top ten. The specimen was CD4+ or CD8+ T cells sorted from blood, collected in a trial of the OX40 agonist ivuxolimab. The receptor source for this set is an adult with an advanced solid tumor such as melanoma, head and neck, liver or kidney cancer.

V is TRBV10-3 and J is TRBJ2-3; maybe TRBD2 (5 bases). This CDR3 spans 16 amino acids. With 4 bases removed from V and 1 base from J, the gap between germline ends came to 15 bases. Germline-derived CDR1 and CDR2 are ENHRY and SYGVKD. CDR3 region: CAISGRGTGGTDTQYF. The CDR3 DNA reads TGTGCCATCAGTGGCCGGGGAACTGGCGGCACAGATACGCAGTATTTT.

The chain is built from TRBV10-1 and TRBJ1-2; D not resolved. Per the germline V gene, CDR1 is WNHNN and CDR2 is SYGVQD (reference sequence). V dropped 2 bases and J dropped 3 bases, with 7 bases sitting between them. The CDR3 covers 13 residues. The CDR3 here is CASSERADYGYTF. The CDR3 nucleotides are TGCGCCAGCAGTGAGAGGGCAGACTATGGCTACACCTTC.

The chain is built from TRBV5-6 and TRBJ1-2, with a weak D call TRBD1 (5 bases). CDR1 and CDR2 (germline): SGHDT, YYEEEE. The CDR3 has 12 amino acids. V was shortened by 3 bases and J by 7 bases, with 10 bases between the two germline ends. CDR3 in amino acids: CASSWGDGGYTF. CDR3 DNA: TGTGCCAGCAGCTGGGGGGACGGTGGCTACACCTTC. Looking up the rest from reference TRBV5-6 and TRBJ1-2 gives the full variable domain: DAGVTQSPTHLIKTRGQQVTLRCSPKSGHDTVSWYQQALGQGPQFIFQYYEEEERQRGNFPDRFSGHQFPNYSSELNVNALLLGDSALYLCASSWGDGGYTFGSGTRLTVV.

The chain has TRBV9 and TRBJ2-7; TRBD1 aligns across 9 bases. The V and J ends lost 6 bases and 2 bases, in that order; junction bases with no gene match: 6. CDR3 length equals 14 residues. The V gene's germline CDR1 is SGDLS and CDR2 YYNGEE. The CDR3: CASNPTGGPYEQYF. As DNA, the CDR3 is TGTGCCAGCAATCCCACAGGGGGCCCCTACGAGCAGTACTTC. The full variable domain, completed using reference TRBV9 and TRBJ2-7, is DSGVTQTPKHLITATGQRVTLRCSPRSGDLSVYWYQQSLDQGLQFLIQYYNGEERAKGNILERFSAQQFPDLHSELNLSSLELGDSALYFCASNPTGGPYEQYFGPGTRLTVT.

The rearrangement links TRBV3-1 (or the pseudogene TRBV3-2) to TRBJ2-5; D call uncertain. Between the trimmed V and J ends, which lost 8 bases and 2 bases, there was a span of 0 bases. Germline loops: CDR1 LGHDT, CDR2 YNNKEL (reference sequence). The CDR3 runs 9 residues. Here the CDR3 reads CASQETQYF. The CDR3, as DNA: TGTGCCAGCCAAGAGACCCAGTACTTC.

This clone was found once. The chain joins TRBV27 to TRBJ2-3; D ambiguous. The V gene's germline CDR1 is MNHEY and CDR2 SMNVEV (reference sequence). The CDR3 spans 14 residues. V was trimmed by 3 bases and J by 2 bases, leaving 9 bases between them. This chain's CDR3 is CASSLAGLTDTQYF. The DNA for the CDR3 is TGTGCCAGCAGTTTGGCCGGCCTCACAGATACGCAGTATTTT.

The rearrangement links TRBV7-8 to TRBJ1-5; tentative D call: TRBD1 (6 bases). The CDR3 runs to 15 residues. Per the germline V gene, CDR1 is SGHVS and CDR2 is FQNEAQ. The V end lost 5 bases, the J end lost 1 base, and 12 bases lay between the germline ends. The CDR3: CASSPGQPSNQPQHF. The CDR3 region has the DNA TGTGCCAGCAGCCCAGGACAGCCAAGCAATCAGCCCCAGCATTTT.

The V call is TRBV4-1, the J call TRBJ2-3; D may be TRBD2 (5 bases). CDR1 and CDR2 from the germline V gene are MGHRA and YSYEKL. The CDR3 sequence is 18 residues long. The V and J ends lost 1 base and 2 bases respectively, with 19 bases between them. CDR3 sequence: CASSQGPGGSISTDTQYF. The CDR3 region has the DNA TGCGCCAGCAGCCAAGGTCCGGGTGGGAGCATTTCCACAGATACGCAGTATTTT.

The chain links TRBV6-5 to TRBJ1-4, with D maybe TRBD1 (5 bases). This CDR3 comprises 15 residues. Germline values: CDR1 MNHEY, CDR2 SVGAGI. V gave up 6 bases and J gave up 0 bases, with 11 bases separating them. CDR3 nucleotides: TGTGCCAGCAGCAGGGACGCAGCAACTAATGAAAAACTGTTTTTT. It codes for CASSRDAATNEKLFF.

The chain has TRBV30 and TRBJ2-3, with D tentatively TRBD1 or TRBD2 (5 bases each). Deletions cut 5 bases from V and 2 bases from J, with 11 bases between. This CDR3 contains 13 residues. Germline V gene lookup returns CDR1 GTSNPN and CDR2 SVGIG (reference sequence). CDR3 region: CAWDWGITDTQYF. CDR3 nucleotide sequence: TGTGCCTGGGACTGGGGGATCACAGATACGCAGTATTTT.

This clone appeared once. This sequence joins TRBV7-9 and TRBJ2-4; no definite D call. The germline CDR1 and CDR2 sequences are SEHNR and FQNEAQ (reference sequence). V was clipped by 2 bases and J by 3 bases, with 11 bases between them. This CDR3 spans 15 amino acids. CDR3 amino acids: CASSLIGLGKNIQYF. CDR3 nucleotides: TGTGCCAGCAGCTTAATTGGTTTGGGCAAAAACATTCAGTACTTC. Supplemented by reference TRBV7-9 and TRBJ2-4, the full variable domain reads DTGVSQNPRHKITKRGQNVTFRCDPISEHNRLYWYRQTLGQGPEFLTYFQNEAQLEKSRLLSDRFSAERPKGSFSTLEIQRTEQGDSAMYLCASSLIGLGKNIQYFGAGTRLSVL.

A note on this clone: Germline and junction disagree at one end, which may indicate a read error. The CDR3 DNA follows: TGTGCCAGCAGCTTAGCGGGAACCTACGAACAGTACTTC. Translating it yields CASSLAGTYEQYF. The V gene is TRBV11-2, the J gene TRBJ2-7; weak D call: TRBD2 (5 bases). Germline CDR1 and CDR2: SGHAT and FQNNGV. The CDR3 runs to 13 residues.

The gene calls are TRBV5-1 and TRBJ1-5, with a possible D match to TRBD1 (5 bases). This CDR3 contains 15 residues. V was clipped by 0 bases and J by 1 base, with 8 bases between them. The germline V gene has CDR1 SGHRS and CDR2 YFSETQ. The CDR3 nucleotides are TGCGCCAGCAGCTTGGAGGGGTTGAGCAATCAGCCCCAGCATTTT. It is translated as CASSLEGLSNQPQHF.

This rearrangement joins TRBV6-5 to TRBJ2-6; no reliable D call. The V and J ends lost 6 bases and 0 bases respectively, with 6 bases between them. This CDR3 spans 14 amino acids. CDR1 and CDR2 (germline): MNHEY, SVGAGI. CDR3 coding DNA: TGTGCCAGCAGGGCACGCTCTGGGGCCAACGTCCTGACTTTC. Amino acid sequence: CASRARSGANVLTF.

The chain employs TRBV6-5 and TRBJ2-1; TRBD2 aligns across 10 bases. In germline, CDR1 is MNHEY, CDR2 SVGAGI. Losses at the gene ends were 6 bases for V and 5 bases for J; bases not matched to a gene: 1. The CDR3 has 13 amino acids. As DNA, the CDR3 is TGTGCCAGCAGAGCGGGGGGGGACAATGAGCAGTTCTTC. Its translation: CASRAGGDNEQFF.

The chain employs TRBV27 and TRBJ2-2; TRBD1 matches 12 bases. Per germline, CDR1 MNHEY and CDR2 SMNVEV (reference sequence). With 6 bases clipped from V and 4 bases from J, the junction kept 3 bases outside the gene matches. This CDR3 has 15 amino acids. This CDR3 reads CASRPGQGATGELFF. The CDR3 DNA is TGTGCCAGCAGACCGGGACAGGGGGCCACCGGGGAGCTGTTTTTT.

CDR3 coding DNA: TGTGCCAGCAGCCGCACAGGGGGCAGCAAAAACATTCAGTACTTC. Amino acid sequence: CASSRTGGSKNIQYF. V gene TRBV7-3 combines with J gene TRBJ2-4; 9 nucleotides agree with TRBD1. Germline-derived CDR1 and CDR2 are SGHTA and FQGTGA. The V segment lost 5 bases and the J segment 3 bases; nucleotides outside the gene matches: 5. The CDR3 sequence is 15 residues long. The full variable domain, in which reference TRBV7-3 and TRBJ2-4 provide the parts outside the CDR3, is GAGVSQTPSNKVTEKGKYVELRCDPISGHTALYWYRQSLGQGPEFLIYFQGTGAADDSGLPNDRFFAVRPEGSVSTLKIQRTERGDSAVYLCASSRTGGSKNIQYFGAGTRLSVL.

The chain couples TRBV6-5 to TRBJ1-1, with 7 nucleotides matching TRBD1. The V gene's germline CDR1 is MNHEY and CDR2 SVGAGI. CDR3 length: 14 residues. V lost 1 base to trimming and J lost 4 bases; unmatched junction nucleotides: 3. The CDR3 here is CASSYFTGATEAFF. CDR3 nucleotides: TGTGCCAGCAGTTACTTTACAGGGGCCACTGAAGCTTTCTTT.

V gene TRBV6-1 combines with J gene TRBJ2-5, with TRBD1 matching 7 bases. Germline values: CDR1 MNHNS, CDR2 SASEGT. Unmatched junction bases numbered 7, after V lost 7 bases and J lost 2 bases. The CDR3 runs 14 residues. The CDR3 region is CASNPGTVQETQYF. The DNA of the CDR3 is TGTGCCAGCAATCCCGGGACAGTACAAGAGACCCAGTACTTC.

This chain joins TRBV6-1 and TRBJ2-5, with 9 bases matching TRBD2. The CDR3 is 17 amino acids. V was pared by 2 bases and J by 1 base, with 8 bases of the junction left unmatched. Germline V gene data show CDR1 as MNHNS and CDR2 as SASEGT. The CDR3 protein is CASSETAGGLGQETQYF. The DNA for the CDR3 is TGTGCCAGCAGTGAAACTGCGGGAGGGCTGGGCCAAGAGACCCAGTACTTC.

This clone has more than one count but fewer than ten. The chain is built from TRBV2 and TRBJ1-2; D remains unclear. In germline, CDR1 is SNHLY, CDR2 FYNNEI. V was shortened by 2 bases and J by 4 bases, with 5 bases between the two germline ends. The CDR3 totals 12 residues. CDR3 residues: CASSENSYGYTF. The CDR3 nucleotides are TGTGCCAGCAGTGAAAACAGCTATGGCTACACCTTC.

The chain uses TRBV11-3 and TRBJ2-1; 12 nucleotides match TRBD1. Per the germline V gene, CDR1 is SGHNT and CDR2 is YENEEA. The V and J ends lost 0 bases and 3 bases, in that order; junction bases with no gene match: 3. The length of the CDR3 is 17 residues. CDR3 region: CASSLDGTGGIYNEQFF. The DNA for the CDR3 is TGTGCCAGCAGCTTAGATGGGACAGGGGGCATCTACAATGAGCAGTTCTTC.

J is TRBJ2-3 and V is TRBV5-1; TRBD2 aligns across 9 bases. Per germline, CDR1 SGHRS and CDR2 YFSETQ. This CDR3 has 14 residues. With V trimmed by 1 base and J by 4 bases, 1 base remained unmatched. Here the CDR3 reads CASSLTSGPDTQYF. CDR3 DNA: TGCGCCAGCAGCTTGACTAGCGGGCCAGATACGCAGTATTTT.

The chain employs TRBV28 and TRBJ1-4; D gene uncertain. V was pared by 1 base and J by 5 bases, with 14 bases between. The germline V gene encodes CDR1 MDHEN and CDR2 SYDVKM. This CDR3 comprises 16 residues. The CDR3 spells CASSLFAAGGNEKLFF. As DNA, the CDR3 is TGTGCCAGCAGTTTATTCGCGGCGGGAGGCAATGAAAAACTGTTTTTT.

J is TRBJ1-1 and V is TRBV28, with D unresolved. Trimming removed 7 bases from V and 11 bases from J, with 8 bases in between. This CDR3 spans 9 amino acids. CDR1 and CDR2 from the germline V gene are MDHEN and SYDVKM. CDR3 sequence: CASTPPAFF. DNA of the CDR3: TGTGCCAGCACCCCCCCGGCTTTCTTT.

This rearrangement joins TRBV15 to TRBJ1-5; no clear D gene. This CDR3 has 14 residues. Trimming cost V 3 bases and J 0 bases, with 6 bases left between them. The germline V gene has CDR1 LNHNV and CDR2 YYDKDF (reference sequence). The CDR3, as DNA: TGTGCCACCAGCAGGACGGCTAGCAATCAGCCCCAGCATTTT. Translation: CATSRTASNQPQHF. The complete variable domain, with remaining parts taken from reference TRBV15 and TRBJ1-5, reads DAMVIQNPRYQVTQFGKPVTLSCSQTLNHNVMYWYQQKSSQAPKLLFHYYDKDFNNEADTPDNFQSRRPNTSFCFLDIRSPGLGDTAMYLCATSRTASNQPQHFGDGTRLSIL.

The genes are TRBV28 and TRBJ1-2, with D possibly matching TRBD1 (5 bases). Germline V gene data show CDR1 as MDHEN and CDR2 as SYDVKM. V lost 5 bases and J lost 4, with 17 bases in between. This CDR3 is built from 15 residues. CDR3 bases: TGTGCCAGCAGTCCCTTAGGGGTAGGGGCCTATGGCTACACCTTC. This translates into CASSPLGVGAYGYTF.

In nucleotides, the CDR3 is TGTGCCAGTTTATCTCTAGCGGGGGCGGCCAATGAGCAGTTCTTC. It translates to CASLSLAGAANEQFF. The V call is TRBV27, the J call TRBJ2-1; TRBD2 matches at 10 bases. CDR3 length: 15 residues. CDR1 MNHEY and CDR2 SMNVEV come from the germline V gene (reference sequence). The V segment lost 9 bases and the J segment 6 bases; nucleotides outside the gene matches: 11.

The gene calls are TRBV27 and TRBJ2-3, with 8 bases matching TRBD1. This CDR3 spans 14 amino acids. V was clipped by 5 bases and J by 6 bases; unmatched bases: 7. Germline loops: CDR1 MNHEY, CDR2 SMNVEV (reference sequence). CDR3 bases: TGTGCCAGCAGTCGCGGACAGGGCATCGATACGCAGTATTTT. Translating gives CASSRGQGIDTQYF.

The chain combines TRBV18 with TRBJ2-4; 9 nucleotides agree with TRBD1. This CDR3 is 19 amino acids long. Germline-derived CDR1 and CDR2 are KGHSH and LQKENI. The V gene end was trimmed by 0 bases and the J gene end by 3 bases; junction bases not matched to a gene: 12. In DNA, the CDR3 is TGTGCCAGCTCACCACCCCCTTTAGGACAGGGGTGGGACAAAAACATTCAGTACTTC. The encoded protein is CASSPPPLGQGWDKNIQYF.